Following are 29 T cell receptor beta chains from one sample sequenced in a study of blood T cell repertoires in COVID-19. Profiled with immunoSEQ multiplex PCR; TCRdb holds only in-frame clones, not every one. The repertoire holds approximately 190,000 clones, with 83% as singletons. The sequenced sample consisted of peripheral blood. Receptors were obtained from a woman aged 40-49 years with acute or convalescent COVID-19.

This clone was counted a single time. The chain links TRBV6-2 or TRBV6-3 to TRBJ1-2, with D possibly being TRBD1 (5 bases). Per germline, CDR1 MNHEY and CDR2 SVGEGT. This CDR3 has 13 amino acids. Trimming cost V 2 bases and J 5 bases, with 9 bases left between them. The CDR3 region is CASSYGGMYGYTF. For the CDR3, the DNA is TGTGCCAGCAGTTACGGGGGGATGTATGGCTACACCTTC.

The rearrangement uses TRBV10-3 and TRBJ2-3, with 10 bases identical to TRBD2. The length of the CDR3 is 16 residues. V lost 6 bases, J lost 3 bases, and 9 bases stayed unmatched. Germline V gene data show CDR1 as ENHRY and CDR2 as SYGVKD. The CDR3 DNA sequence: TGTGCCATCAGCCTAGCGGGAGTTGATATGACAGATACGCAGTATTTT. Translation gives CAISLAGVDMTDTQYF.

J is TRBJ2-3 and V is TRBV14; TRBD2 matches 7 bases. The CDR3 has 18 amino acids. CDR1 SGHDN and CDR2 FVKESK come from the germline V gene. Germline trimming cut 1 base from V and 2 bases from J; bases unmatched to any gene: 12. The chain's CDR3 is CASSQVPYTGTTTDTQYF. Here the CDR3 DNA reads TGTGCCAGCAGCCAAGTACCCTATACCGGGACTACCACAGATACGCAGTATTTT.

The rearrangement joins TRBV7-8 to TRBJ2-2; D gene ambiguous. V dropped 3 bases and J dropped 4 bases, with 12 bases sitting between them. Germline V gene lookup returns CDR1 SGHVS and CDR2 FQNEAQ. CDR3 length: 15 amino acids. This chain's CDR3 is CASSFVPTATGELFF. In nucleotides, the CDR3 is TGTGCCAGCAGCTTTGTCCCGACTGCCACCGGGGAGCTGTTTTTT.

V and J are TRBV27 and TRBJ2-1; TRBD2 matches 13 bases. The trim removed 4 bases at V and 7 bases at J, leaving 4 bases unmatched. Germline V gene lookup returns CDR1 MNHEY and CDR2 SMNVEV (reference sequence). The CDR3 is made up of 15 amino acids. DNA of the CDR3: TGTGCCAGCAGTTCCACTAGCGGGAGGGGGAATGAGCAGTTCTTC. Translation gives CASSSTSGRGNEQFF.

The J gene is TRBJ2-7, the V gene TRBV28, with D perhaps TRBD2 (7 bases). The CDR3 covers 15 residues. V dropped 4 bases and J dropped 2 bases, with 15 bases sitting between them. Germline CDR1 and CDR2: MDHEN and SYDVKM. CDR3 coding DNA: TGTGCCAGCAGTTCACTAGGGAGGGGGGCCTACGAGCAGTACTTC. This gives the protein CASSSLGRGAYEQYF.

The count of this clone is one. The chain couples TRBV9 to TRBJ1-6; D uncertain. The ends were cut back, 3 bases at V and 0 bases at J, with 7 bases in the middle. The CDR3 extends over 15 amino acids. The germline gives CDR1 SGDLS, CDR2 YYNGEE. The CDR3 sequence: CASSASSSYNSPLHF. The CDR3 region has the DNA TGTGCCAGCAGCGCTTCGAGCTCCTATAATTCACCCCTCCACTTT.

V is TRBV4-1 and J is TRBJ1-1; 10 positions match TRBD1. Unmatched junction bases numbered 8, after V lost 1 base and J lost 3 bases. Looked up from germline, CDR1 is MGHRA and CDR2 is YSYEKL. The CDR3 is 17 residues long. The CDR3 DNA is TGCGCCAGCAGCCAAGCCCCAGCAGGGACAGGGGACACTGAAGCTTTCTTT. This gives the protein CASSQAPAGTGDTEAFF.

There are a few counts of this clone. The chain couples TRBV27 to TRBJ1-5, with D hard to call. CDR3 length: 12 residues. Germline V gene sequence: CDR1 MNHEY, CDR2 SMNVEV (reference sequence). Trimming shortened V by 5 bases and J by 6 bases, and 8 bases separated the two germline ends. The CDR3 DNA sequence: TGTGCCAGCAGTCTGCCGGGTCAGCCCCAGCATTTT. Encoded protein: CASSLPGQPQHF.

This clone appeared a few times. V and J are TRBV10-3 and TRBJ2-1, with 7 bases fitting TRBD2. Germline loops: CDR1 ENHRY, CDR2 SYGVKD. The CDR3 has 15 residues. J lost 3 bases, V lost 3 bases, and 5 bases had no gene match. The CDR3 here is CAISESSGLYNEQFF. CDR3 in DNA: TGTGCCATCAGTGAATCTAGCGGCCTCTACAATGAGCAGTTCTTC.

The chain uses TRBV6-5 and TRBJ1-4; D is unclear. Trimming removed 4 bases from V and 2 bases from J, with 5 bases in between. Germline V gene lookup returns CDR1 MNHEY and CDR2 SVGAGI. This CDR3 region has 13 residues. The CDR3 sequence: CASSWSTNEKLFF. The CDR3 nucleotides read TGTGCCAGCAGTTGGAGTACTAATGAAAAACTGTTTTTT.

The CDR3 here is CASSGRGSGNTIYF. The CDR3 region has the DNA TGTGCCAGCAGCGGGAGGGGATCCGGAAACACCATATATTTT. This chain uses TRBV3-1 (or the pseudogene TRBV3-2) with TRBJ1-3, with D perhaps TRBD1 (5 bases). Germline V gene data show CDR1 as LGHDT and CDR2 as YNNKEL (reference sequence). V lost 5 bases and J lost 4, with 12 bases in between. The CDR3 has 14 amino acids.

This chain uses TRBV7-2 with TRBJ2-5, with 7 bases matching TRBD2. CDR1 and CDR2 from the germline V gene are SGHTA and FQGNSA. Germline trimming cut 1 base from V and 2 bases from J; bases unmatched to any gene: 4. The CDR3 runs to 15 residues. The CDR3 loop reads CASSLGQGGQETQYF. DNA of the CDR3: TGTGCCAGCAGCTTAGGTCAGGGAGGGCAAGAGACCCAGTACTTC.

V gene TRBV19 combines with J gene TRBJ2-7; 9 nucleotides align to TRBD1. J gave up 5 bases and V 10 bases, and 9 bases lay outside the gene matches. This CDR3 has 13 residues. CDR1 and CDR2 from the germline V gene are LNHDA and SQIVND (reference sequence). The CDR3 DNA follows: TGTGCCACAAAACAGGGGGCGGTCAACGAGCAGTACTTC. It translates to CATKQGAVNEQYF. The whole variable domain, filled in from reference TRBV19 and TRBJ2-7, reads DGGITQSPKYLFRKEGQNVTLSCEQNLNHDAMYWYRQDPGQGLRLIYYSQIVNDFQKGDIAEGYSVSREKKESFPLTVTSAQKNPTAFYLCATKQGAVNEQYFGPGTRLTVT.

In its sample, this clone was seen once. V gene TRBV28 combines with J gene TRBJ2-3; D may be TRBD1 (6 bases). CDR1 is MDHEN, CDR2 SYDVKM, per germline. CDR3 length: 15 residues. Trimming left V 3 bases short and J 1 base short, with 11 bases between. The CDR3 bases are TGTGCCAGCAGTTTTCTAGGGGGAGGCACAGATACGCAGTATTTT. It codes for CASSFLGGGTDTQYF.

The chain joins TRBV9 to TRBJ1-2; no definite D call. The CDR3 length is 15 residues. Germline V gives CDR1 SGDLS, CDR2 YYNGEE. Deletions cut 4 bases from V and 7 bases from J, with 20 bases between. DNA for the CDR3: TGTGCCAGCAGCCCTGAGGGAGAGAGCTTTTTTGGCTACACCTTC. It specifies CASSPEGESFFGYTF.

This clone was picked up a small number of times. The rearrangement uses TRBV19 and TRBJ2-7, with 9 bases identical to TRBD1. Looked up from germline, CDR1 is LNHDA and CDR2 is SQIVND (reference sequence). After removal of 5 bases from V and 4 bases from J, the junction contained 3 bases not matched to a gene. The CDR3 loop spans 13 amino acids. CDR3 sequence (DNA): TGTGCCAGTAGTCTCGGACAGGGGTACGAGCAGTACTTC. Protein product: CASSLGQGYEQYF.

This CDR3 reads CATSRDQASSGNTIYF. As DNA, the CDR3 is TGTGCCACCAGCAGAGATCAAGCGAGCTCTGGAAACACCATATATTTT. The chain combines TRBV15 with TRBJ1-3; D is ambiguous. Germline V gene sequence: CDR1 LNHNV, CDR2 YYDKDF (reference sequence). The CDR3 length is 16 residues. The V end was cut by 0 bases, the J end by 0 bases, with 9 bases between.

This clone appeared a single time. The chain has TRBV25-1 and TRBJ2-7; D may be TRBD2 (5 bases). The CDR3 contains 11 residues. V was pared by 8 bases and J by 3 bases, with 8 bases between. Germline V lookup: CDR1 MGHDK, CDR2 SYGVNS. The CDR3 DNA is TGTGCCAGCTCGGACTTCTACGAGCAGTACTTC. Translating gives CASSDFYEQYF.

The chain is built from TRBV24-1 and TRBJ2-2; TRBD1 might be the D (5 bases). This CDR3 spans 17 amino acids. Trimming pared 3 bases from V and 4 bases from J, leaving 17 bases between. From germline, CDR1 is KGHDR and CDR2 SFDVKD. CDR3 DNA sequence: TGTGCCACCAGTGATAGGGGTTCAGGGTCGATCACCGGGGAGCTGTTTTTT. It codes for CATSDRGSGSITGELFF.

This chain joins TRBV7-9 and TRBJ2-1, with D perhaps TRBD2 (6 bases). Germline CDR1 SEHNR, CDR2 FQNEAQ (reference sequence). The V end was cut by 4 bases, the J end by 3 bases, with 10 bases between. CDR3 length: 14 residues. CDR3 sequence: CASSWWGDYNEQFF. As DNA, the CDR3 is TGTGCCAGCAGCTGGTGGGGGGACTACAATGAGCAGTTCTTC.

This chain joins TRBV11-3 and TRBJ2-1, with 9 bases fitting TRBD1. Trimming cost V 5 bases and J 10 bases; bases outside gene matches: 9. The germline V gene has CDR1 SGHNT and CDR2 YENEEA. The CDR3 spans 14 residues. The CDR3 sequence is CASSPSGTGLEQFF. Here the CDR3 DNA reads TGTGCCAGCAGCCCGTCCGGGACAGGGCTGGAGCAGTTCTTC.

The chain is built from TRBV7-9 and TRBJ1-1; 9 bases fit TRBD1. The CDR3 runs to 15 residues. Per germline, CDR1 SEHNR and CDR2 FQNEAQ (reference sequence). The junction had 3 bases not matched to a gene; V was cut back by 2 bases and J by 2 bases. The CDR3 spells CASSLPTGGNTEAFF. As DNA, the CDR3 is TGTGCCAGCAGCTTACCGACAGGGGGAAACACTGAAGCTTTCTTT.

This chain connects TRBV19 to TRBJ1-2; a weak D match, TRBD1 (6 bases). Trimming stripped 4 bases from V and 3 bases from J, with 9 bases between. The CDR3 runs to 13 residues. Germline lookup yields CDR1 LNHDA and CDR2 SQIVND (reference sequence). The CDR3 DNA is TGTGCCAGTAGTAGCCAGGGGTACTATGGCTACACCTTC. The encoded protein is CASSSQGYYGYTF.

The chain employs TRBV28 and TRBJ2-7, with 7 bases fitting TRBD1. This CDR3 is built from 14 residues. The V and J ends lost 5 bases and 5 bases, in that order; junction bases with no gene match: 9. The V gene's germline CDR1 is MDHEN and CDR2 SYDVKM. In DNA form, the CDR3 reads TGTGCCAGCAGTCTATACAGGGGAGTGAACGAGCAGTACTTC. Protein product: CASSLYRGVNEQYF. The whole variable domain, remainder taken from reference TRBV28 and TRBJ2-7, is DVKVTQSSRYLVKRTGEKVFLECVQDMDHENMFWYRQDPGLGLRLIYFSYDVKMKEKGDIPEGYSVSREKKERFSLILESASTNQTSMYLCASSLYRGVNEQYFGPGTRLTVT.

The CDR3 protein is CASSPGIGGSSYNEQFF. The CDR3 DNA sequence: TGTGCCAGCAGCCCGGGGATTGGGGGGTCGTCCTACAATGAGCAGTTCTTC. The chain employs TRBV6-2 or TRBV6-3 and TRBJ2-1; D might be TRBD2 (6 bases). This CDR3 region has 17 residues. CDR1 is MNHEY and CDR2 is SVGEGT in the germline V gene. Trimming left V 6 bases short and J 1 base short, with 19 bases between.

The chain is built from TRBV29-1 and TRBJ2-5; 10 nucleotides line up with TRBD1. CDR3 size: 14 residues. Germline CDR1 and CDR2: SQVTM and ANQGSEA. Trimming cost V 6 bases and J 5 bases; bases outside gene matches: 9. The CDR3 DNA reads TGCAGCGTCGCCGAGACAGGGGGCGACGAGACCCAGTACTTC. Translating gives CSVAETGGDETQYF.

The chain uses TRBV7-3 and TRBJ2-1, with 7 bases fitting TRBD2. Germline values: CDR1 SGHTA, CDR2 FQGTGA. The ends lost 3 bases at V and 9 bases at J; junction bases unmatched: 2. The CDR3 covers 12 residues. The DNA of the CDR3 is TGTGCCAGCAGCTTGGGGAGGGGTGAGCAGTTCTTC. The encoded protein is CASSLGRGEQFF.

The CDR3 nucleotides are TGTGCCAGCAGCCAAGAGGGGGGAGGGGGAGGCTACACCTTC. Protein product: CASSQEGGGGGYTF. The chain couples TRBV4-2 to TRBJ1-2, with TRBD1 as a possible D gene (6 bases). Looked up from germline, CDR1 is LGHNA and CDR2 is YNFKEQ. V lost 0 bases, J lost 8 bases, and 13 bases lay in between. This CDR3 has 14 residues.